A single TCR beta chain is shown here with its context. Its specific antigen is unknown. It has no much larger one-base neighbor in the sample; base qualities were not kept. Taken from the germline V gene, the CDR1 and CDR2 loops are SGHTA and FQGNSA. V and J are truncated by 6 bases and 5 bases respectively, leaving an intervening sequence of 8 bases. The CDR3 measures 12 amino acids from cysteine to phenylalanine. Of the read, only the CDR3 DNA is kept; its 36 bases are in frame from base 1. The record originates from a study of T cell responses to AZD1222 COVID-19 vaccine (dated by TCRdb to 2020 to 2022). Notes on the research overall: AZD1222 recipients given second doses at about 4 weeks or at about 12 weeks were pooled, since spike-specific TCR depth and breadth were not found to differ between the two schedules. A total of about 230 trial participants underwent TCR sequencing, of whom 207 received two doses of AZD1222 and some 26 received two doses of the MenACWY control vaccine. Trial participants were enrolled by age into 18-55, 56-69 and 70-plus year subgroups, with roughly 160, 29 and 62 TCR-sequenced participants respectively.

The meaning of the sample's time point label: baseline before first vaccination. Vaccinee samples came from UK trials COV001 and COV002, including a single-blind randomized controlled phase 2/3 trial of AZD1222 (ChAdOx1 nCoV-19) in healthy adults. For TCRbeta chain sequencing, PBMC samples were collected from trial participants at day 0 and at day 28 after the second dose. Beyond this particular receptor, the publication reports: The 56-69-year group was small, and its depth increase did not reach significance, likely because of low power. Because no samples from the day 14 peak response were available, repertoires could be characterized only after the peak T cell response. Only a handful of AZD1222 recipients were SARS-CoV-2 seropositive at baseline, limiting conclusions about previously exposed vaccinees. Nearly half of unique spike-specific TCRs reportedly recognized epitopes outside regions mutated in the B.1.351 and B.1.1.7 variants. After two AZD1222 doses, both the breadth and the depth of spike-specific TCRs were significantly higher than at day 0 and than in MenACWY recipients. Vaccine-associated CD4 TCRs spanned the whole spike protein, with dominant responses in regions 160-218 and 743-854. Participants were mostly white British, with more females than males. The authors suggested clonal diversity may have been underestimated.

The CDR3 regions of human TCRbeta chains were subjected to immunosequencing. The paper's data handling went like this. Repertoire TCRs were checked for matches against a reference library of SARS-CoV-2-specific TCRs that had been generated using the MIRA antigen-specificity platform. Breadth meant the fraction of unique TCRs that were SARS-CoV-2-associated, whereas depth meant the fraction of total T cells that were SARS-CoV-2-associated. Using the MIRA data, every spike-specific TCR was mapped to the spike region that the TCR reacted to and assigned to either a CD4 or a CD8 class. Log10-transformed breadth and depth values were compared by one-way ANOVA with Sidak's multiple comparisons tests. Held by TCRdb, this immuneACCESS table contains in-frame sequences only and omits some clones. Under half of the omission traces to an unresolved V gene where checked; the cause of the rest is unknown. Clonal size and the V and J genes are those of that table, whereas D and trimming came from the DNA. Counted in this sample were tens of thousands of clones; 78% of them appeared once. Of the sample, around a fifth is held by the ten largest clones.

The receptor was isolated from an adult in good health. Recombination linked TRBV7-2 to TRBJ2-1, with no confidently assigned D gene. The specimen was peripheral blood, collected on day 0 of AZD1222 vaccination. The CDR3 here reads CASRRLNNEQFF. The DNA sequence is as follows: TGTGCCAGCAGGCGTCTTAACAATGAGCAGTTCTTC.